The subject of this entry is one T cell receptor (beta chain). Its antigen is not known. Study processing details: Out-of-frame sequences were removed, leaving 2,204,828 distinct TCRbeta sequences. Here immunoSEQ multiplex PCR was the method, and the copy in TCRdb shows in-frame clones only, minus some. The V and J calls and clone size were taken over from that table, and D and trimming were inferred from the DNA. The table records some 52,000 clones, roughly four fifths of them present only once. The entry originates in a study of memory CD4+ T cells and cytomegalovirus serostatus. On the study more broadly: Of the healthy Belgian adults, fewer than 10 were CMV seropositive and 20 to 30 seronegative.

Trimming at V came to 5 bases and at J to 8 bases, leaving 14 bases not matched to a gene. Germline values: CDR1 SNHLY, CDR2 FYNNEI. The CDR3 spans 16 residues. Single viable CD3+CD4+CD8-CD45RO+ cells were sorted as the memory CD4+ T cells. Notes on the study in general: About 40% of the roughly 160 known CMV-associated TCRbeta sequences appeared in CD4+ memory. The CMV-associated TCR signature appears largely within the CD4+ memory repertoire.

This chain uses TRBV2 with TRBJ2-1, with TRBD2 matching over 8 bases. The origin of this receptor is an adult in good health and CMV-seronegative. Sequences were obtained from memory CD4+ T cells from blood. This chain's CDR3 is CASSSPPGLVIDEQFF. The CDR3 region has the DNA TGTGCCAGCAGTTCTCCCCCGGGACTAGTAATCGATGAGCAGTTCTTC.